A selection of T cell receptor beta chains follows, all from one sample in a study of shared clonotypes between healthy human individuals. This table comes from immunoSEQ multiplex PCR, and its TCRdb copy is limited to in-frame clones, with some not included. The sample gives around 2,000,000 clones, more than 85% of which show up once; roughly 1.8% is in the top ten. Sequencing was performed on naive CD8+ T cells from PBMCs. The receptor source for this set is a man aged 18 to 35 in good health. Some clones in this sample may be carry-over from other donors' samples. The conserved cysteine and the conserved F or W are not part of the CDR3 here. The D gene is left open where the match is weak.

ASSFPITGDTEAF TRBJ1-1 TRBD1 TRBV7-9
ATGITGKDNEQF TRBJ2-1 NA TRBV15
ASSPFNQPQH TRBJ1-5 NA TRBV28
ASSLDLNYEQY TRBJ2-7 NA TRBV19
ASTGQANTGELF TRBJ2-2 TRBD1 TRBV6-1
ASREREGVSYEQY TRBJ2-7 TRBD2 TRBV2
ASSPSRGGEFAF TRBJ1-1 NA TRBV4-3
ASDQGDYGYT TRBJ1-2 TRBD1 TRBV19
ASSLGTPSSYEQY NA NA TRBV27
ASSFHGEIGQPQH TRBJ1-5 NA TRBV5-4
ASSPYRLAGGSYEQY TRBJ2-7 TRBD2 TRBV27
ASSNRDRGPADTQY TRBJ2-3 TRBD1 TRBV10-2
ASSSEGGRAAGEQY TRBJ2-7 NA TRBV27
SVHDLNTEAF TRBJ1-1 NA TRBV29-1
ASSPGDRGNTEAF TRBJ1-1 TRBD1 TRBV7-3
ASSTRQGLEQF TRBJ2-1 TRBD1 TRBV9
ASRRQGADEQY TRBJ2-7 TRBD1 TRBV14
ASSPREPYYGYT TRBJ1-2 NA TRBV7-6
SVEDHSSGRARETQY TRBJ2-5 TRBD2 TRBV29-1
ASSESGTSTDTQY TRBJ2-3 NA TRBV10-1
ASKVGQGSPYEQY TRBJ2-7 TRBD1 TRBV7-9
ASSPDNEQF TRBJ2-1 NA TRBV7-2
ASSLDGSGNTIY TRBJ1-3 NA TRBV7-9
ASSQAGSDIQY TRBJ2-4 TRBD2 TRBV5-1
SGRQPNTGELF TRBJ2-2 NA TRBV29-1
ASSYSTGQKPYGYT TRBJ1-2 TRBD1 TRBV6-5
ASSQTLTESSYNEQF TRBJ2-1 NA TRBV28
ASSQESGVRSYNEQF TRBJ2-1 TRBD2 TRBV4-1
ASGRPSGSTYEQY TRBJ2-7 TRBD2 TRBV12-5
ATSRDRVHEQF TRBJ2-1 TRBD1 TRBV15
ASSERLAGKSSYNEQF TRBJ2-1 TRBD2 TRBV10-2
ASQLSYEQF TRBJ2-1 NA TRBV11-2
ASIVSGRVMF TRBJ2-1 TRBD2 TRBV2
ASSSLGTEAF TRBJ1-1 NA TRBV4-3
ASSSPLNTEAF TRBJ1-1 NA TRBV7-9
ASSSPGTSGSRNEQF TRBJ2-1 TRBD2 TRBV7-9
ASSLGQAYNEQF TRBJ2-1 NA TRBV5-6
ASSLVGGINTEAF TRBJ1-1 NA TRBV5-1
ASSLTPGPYEQY TRBJ2-7 NA TRBV6-5
ASSQDFFLEGSYEQY TRBJ2-7 NA TRBV4-3
ASSTVTGGTEAF TRBJ1-1 TRBD1 TRBV6-5
ASSARTGDSYNEQF TRBJ2-1 TRBD1 TRBV9
ASSTHPDRLSNQPQH TRBJ1-5 NA TRBV19
ASSLWDPGATNTEAF TRBJ1-1 NA TRBV28
ASSPRAGPLNTEAF TRBJ1-1 NA TRBV9
ASTLGPGGEWGYT TRBJ1-2 TRBD1 TRBV28
ASSRDRNQPQH TRBJ1-5 NA TRBV7-9
ASSLDLSLWAGTEAF TRBJ1-1 NA TRBV11-2
ASSPFTGFSYEQY TRBJ2-7 NA TRBV7-8
ASSQDVNRQGARGYT TRBJ1-2 TRBD1 TRBV4-3
ASSLVGGYNEQF TRBJ2-1 NA TRBV7-9
ASSLGSGARPYEQY TRBJ2-7 NA TRBV5-8